These 24 T cell receptor beta chains were all obtained from the same sample, sequenced in a study of CD8 T cells in Susac syndrome. RNA in amounts of roughly 0.5 to 1 ug was reverse transcribed with random hexamers. TCRdb re-called the immunoSEQ multiplex PCR reads through MiXCR, storing one row per CDR3 protein. The table shows tens of thousands of distinct CDR3 sequences, with over 85% occurring only once. Sequencing was carried out using CD8+ T cells from PBMCs. These receptors originate from a human donor with multiple sclerosis.

The chain uses TRBV12-3 or TRBV12-4 and TRBJ1-2, with D unclear. V gave up 6 bases and J gave up 5 bases, with 13 bases separating them. This CDR3 has 13 residues. The CDR3 DNA reads as TGTGCCAGCAGCTATAGTAGTGGTTATGGCTACACCTTC. Amino acid sequence: CASSYSSGYGYTF.

CDR3 sequence reads: CASSQGHGTYEQYF. The CDR3 nucleotides are TGTGCCAGCAGCCAAGGACACGGTACCTACGAGCAGTACTTC. This chain uses TRBV3-1 with TRBJ2-7; D is unresolved. Deletions cut 1 base from V and 2 bases from J, with 9 bases between. The length of the CDR3 is 14 residues. Germline CDR1 reads LGHDT; CDR2 reads YNNKEL (reference sequence).

The chain employs TRBV12-3 or TRBV12-4 and TRBJ2-7; D is unresolved. Between the trimmed V and J ends, which lost 3 bases and 5 bases, there was a span of 5 bases. The CDR3 is 11 amino acids. CDR3 region: CASSFGDEQYF. Here the CDR3 DNA reads TGTGCCAGCAGTTTCGGCGACGAGCAGTACTTC.

The V call is TRBV4-3, the J call TRBJ1-5, with D tentatively TRBD1 (5 bases). V shed 3 bases and J shed 2 bases, with 11 bases lying between them. The CDR3 length is 15 residues. The germline gives CDR1 LGHNA, CDR2 YSLEER. As DNA, the CDR3 is TGCGCCAGCAGCCAGGTTGACAGCGGCAATCAGCCCCAGCATTTT. The encoded protein is CASSQVDSGNQPQHF.

The chain links TRBV27 to TRBJ1-1; D gene uncertain. Trimming removed 6 bases from V and 1 base from J, with 9 bases in between. Germline V CDR1 and CDR2: MNHEY, SMNVEV (reference sequence). The CDR3 is made up of 13 amino acids. CDR3 protein: CASSEIGNTEAFF. The CDR3 DNA follows: TGTGCCAGCAGCGAGATCGGGAACACTGAAGCTTTCTTT.

V gene TRBV2 combines with J gene TRBJ1-5; 7 bases are a match to TRBD1. The CDR3 loop spans 14 amino acids. J gave up 1 base and V 6 bases, and 3 bases lay outside the gene matches. Germline V lookup: CDR1 SNHLY, CDR2 FYNNEI. The CDR3 coding sequence is TGTGCCAGCAGCGGGACAGAAAGCAATCAGCCCCAGCATTTT. Protein product: CASSGTESNQPQHF. Variable domain in full (rest from reference TRBV2 and TRBJ1-5): EPEVTQTPSHQVTQMGQEVILRCVPISNHLYFYWYRQILGQKVEFLVSFYNNEISEKSEIFDDQFSVERPDGSNFTLKIRSTKLEDSAMYFCASSGTESNQPQHFGDGTRLSIL.

The V and J genes are TRBV7-9 and TRBJ2-7; the D is unclear. Germline CDR1 reads SEHNR; CDR2 reads FQNEAQ (reference sequence). The CDR3 is made up of 12 amino acids. V shed 1 base and J shed 6 bases, with 7 bases lying between them. The CDR3 region has the DNA TGTGCCAGCAGCTTAGAATCACGCGAGCAGTACTTC. This translates into CASSLESREQYF.

The chain combines TRBV28 with TRBJ1-5, with unresolved D. This CDR3 contains 14 residues. In germline, CDR1 is MDHEN, CDR2 SYDVKM. Deletions cut 7 bases from V and 2 bases from J, with 12 bases between. The CDR3 spells CASTSRGGNQPQHF. CDR3 nucleotides: TGTGCCAGCACTTCCAGAGGAGGCAATCAGCCCCAGCATTTT.

This chain connects TRBV4-3 to TRBJ2-5; TRBD2 might be the D (7 bases). The CDR3 length is 16 residues. V was shortened by 0 bases and J by 4 bases, with 15 bases between the two germline ends. Germline CDR1 reads LGHNA; CDR2 reads YSLEER. The CDR3 DNA follows: TGCGCCAGCAGCCAAGATCCGGCAGGGGAGGGAGAGACCCAGTACTTC. It translates to CASSQDPAGEGETQYF.

This chain connects TRBV6-2 or TRBV6-3 to TRBJ2-7; TRBD1 or TRBD2 may be the D gene (6 bases each). The V end was cut by 5 bases, the J end by 5 bases, with 16 bases between. CDR3 length equals 14 residues. CDR1 and CDR2 (germline): MNHEY, SVGEGT. The CDR3 coding sequence is TGTGCCAGCAGTGGAGGGGGTGGTAAGAACGAGCAGTACTTC. It translates to CASSGGGGKNEQYF.

The chain uses TRBV27 and TRBJ1-4; TRBD1 matches 7 bases. Trimming cost V 5 bases and J 0 bases; bases outside gene matches: 9. Germline CDR1 MNHEY, CDR2 SMNVEV (reference sequence). The CDR3 totals 17 residues. CDR3 amino acids: CASSTYRGESTNEKLFF. The CDR3 nucleotides are TGTGCCAGCAGTACCTACAGGGGAGAATCAACTAATGAAAAACTGTTTTTT.

This clonotype was detected once. An end of the junction differs from the germline gene, which may be a read error. The chain employs TRBV4-1 and TRBJ1-1, with 8 bases aligning to TRBD1. Germline-derived CDR1 and CDR2 are MGHRA and YSYEKL. This CDR3 contains 17 residues. This CDR3 reads CTSSHGQGVLFLTEAFF. The CDR3 nucleotides read TGCACCAGCAGCCACGGACAGGGAGTTCTCTTCCTCACTGAAGCTTTCTTT.

V is TRBV29-1 and J is TRBJ1-2; 8 bases are a match to TRBD1. V was clipped by 3 bases and J by 7 bases; unmatched bases: 7. Per germline, CDR1 SQVTM and CDR2 ANQGSEA. The CDR3 length is 13 residues. CDR3 sequence: CSVDDRGEGGYTF. DNA for the CDR3: TGCAGCGTTGATGACAGGGGTGAGGGTGGCTACACCTTC.

The J gene is TRBJ2-7, the V gene TRBV4-3; 7 nucleotides agree with TRBD1. The junction had 7 bases not matched to a gene; V was cut back by 4 bases and J by 1 base. Germline assignment: CDR1 LGHNA and CDR2 YSLEER. The CDR3 is 15 amino acids. CDR3 region: CASSRGQDPSYEQYF. Written as DNA, the CDR3 is TGCGCCAGCAGCCGAGGACAGGATCCTTCCTACGAGCAGTACTTC.

The chain recombines TRBV27 with TRBJ2-1; weak D call: TRBD2 (5 bases). Germline values: CDR1 MNHEY, CDR2 SMNVEV (reference sequence). V was trimmed by 5 bases and J by 3 bases, leaving 11 bases between them. This CDR3 has 14 amino acids. The CDR3 region has the DNA TGTGCCAGCAGTGGACGAGGGCGCTACAATGAGCAGTTCTTC. It is translated as CASSGRGRYNEQFF.

This chain joins TRBV9 and TRBJ2-2; possibly TRBD1 for D (5 bases). Per the germline V gene, CDR1 is SGDLS and CDR2 is YYNGEE. Trimming pared 2 bases from V and 4 bases from J, leaving 15 bases between. The CDR3 contains 16 residues. This chain's CDR3 is CASSVRQTLITGELFF. The CDR3 region has the DNA TGTGCCAGCAGCGTCAGACAGACCCTCATCACCGGGGAGCTGTTTTTT.

The chain employs TRBV20-1 and TRBJ2-3, with TRBD1 matching over 11 bases. V lost 5 bases and J lost 4; bases outside the gene matches: 14. Germline assignment: CDR1 DFQATT and CDR2 SNEGSKA (reference sequence). CDR3 length: 17 amino acids. DNA for the CDR3: TGCAGTGCTTGGACAGGGGGCCTCAATTCCGTACCAGATACGCAGTATTTT. Translating it yields CSAWTGGLNSVPDTQYF.

The chain links TRBV3-1 to TRBJ2-2, with D perhaps assigned TRBD1 or TRBD2 (6 bases each). V dropped 1 base and J dropped 6 bases, with 15 bases sitting between them. The CDR3 has 16 amino acids. Per the germline V gene, CDR1 is LGHDT and CDR2 is YNNKEL (reference sequence). CDR3 protein: CASSQVGGGEAGELFF. The DNA of the CDR3 is TGTGCCAGCAGCCAAGTAGGAGGGGGTGAGGCCGGGGAGCTGTTTTTT.

J is TRBJ2-7 and V is TRBV3-1; 8 bases map to TRBD2. Trimming cost V 0 bases and J 0 bases; bases outside gene matches: 4. This CDR3 has 16 amino acids. CDR1 is LGHDT and CDR2 is YNNKEL in the germline V gene (reference sequence). Here the CDR3 DNA reads TGTGCCAGCAGCCAAGACGGGACTAGGGGCTCCTACGAGCAGTACTTC. It yields the protein CASSQDGTRGSYEQYF.

The chain combines TRBV12-3 or TRBV12-4 with TRBJ2-7; D gene uncertain. Trimming removed 5 bases at V and 5 bases at J, with 19 bases between. This CDR3 comprises 15 residues. CDR3 residues: CASSPDLRTMDEQYF. The CDR3 region has the DNA TGTGCCAGCAGTCCGGACCTTCGGACCATGGACGAGCAGTACTTC.

This rearrangement joins TRBV11-2 to TRBJ2-4, with TRBD1 matching 7 bases. The V gene's germline CDR1 is SGHAT and CDR2 FQNNGV. This CDR3 contains 15 residues. With V trimmed by 5 bases and J by 8 bases, 12 bases remained unmatched. The CDR3 DNA reads as TGTGCCAGCAGCGGCCCCAGGGGGTCGGTGGACATTCAGTACTTC. It specifies CASSGPRGSVDIQYF.

The chain joins TRBV7-9 to TRBJ2-7; D not certain. Looked up from germline, CDR1 is SEHNR and CDR2 is FQNEAQ (reference sequence). The ends were cut back, 5 bases at V and 2 bases at J, with 10 bases in the middle. There are 13 residues in the CDR3. The chain's CDR3 is CASSPKDAYEQYF. In DNA, the CDR3 is TGTGCCAGCAGCCCGAAGGACGCCTACGAGCAGTACTTC.

The chain links TRBV27 to TRBJ2-6, with 10 bases matching TRBD1. The length of the CDR3 is 16 residues. V was clipped by 3 bases and J by 2 bases; unmatched bases: 1. Germline V gives CDR1 MNHEY, CDR2 SMNVEV (reference sequence). This CDR3 reads CASSLGQGTGANVLTF. The CDR3 DNA follows: TGTGCCAGCAGTTTGGGACAGGGGACTGGGGCCAACGTCCTGACTTTC.

The chain couples TRBV7-9 to TRBJ1-1; D possibly corresponds to TRBD1 (5 bases). V was cut by 5 bases and J by 5 bases, with 15 bases left in between. The CDR3 is 14 amino acids. From germline, CDR1 is SEHNR and CDR2 FQNEAQ (reference sequence). The DNA of the CDR3 is TGTGCCAGCAGCCACCCTACGGACAAAACTGAAGCTTTCTTT. This encodes CASSHPTDKTEAFF.